The 24 T cell receptor beta chains given below trace back to one sample, sequenced in a study of siplizumab effects on memory and regulatory T cells. The protocol was immunoSEQ multiplex PCR, while the TCRdb copy is restricted to in-frame clones and leaves out a portion. This sample yields 95,000 to 100,000 clones, of which 80% to 95% are seen a single time; 12% belongs to the top ten. Material: non-Treg CD4+ T cells sorted from blood. These receptors were taken from a human donor in good health.

The chain carries TRBV29-1 and TRBJ1-3, with D tentatively TRBD1 (5 bases). V was pared by 6 bases and J by 3 bases, with 15 bases between. The CDR3 runs to 14 residues. Germline V gives CDR1 SQVTM, CDR2 ANQGSEA. CDR3 nucleotide sequence: TGCAGCGTAGCAGAGGGACCGGTTGGAAACACCATATATTTT. Protein sequence: CSVAEGPVGNTIYF.

The V and J genes are TRBV29-1 and TRBJ2-1, with TRBD2 identical over 11 bases. Germline lookup yields CDR1 SQVTM and CDR2 ANQGSEA. This CDR3 contains 13 residues. The V gene end was trimmed by 7 bases and the J gene end by 5 bases; junction bases not matched to a gene: 4. The CDR3 protein is CSEGLADNNEQFF. The CDR3 bases are TGCAGCGAGGGACTAGCGGACAACAATGAGCAGTTCTTC.

A note on this clone: An end of the junction differs from the germline gene, which may be a read error. The gene calls are TRBV7-7 and TRBJ2-3, with 10 bases that match TRBD2. The germline gives CDR1 SSHAT, CDR2 FNYEAQ (reference sequence). This CDR3 has 15 residues. The CDR3 nucleotides read TGTGCTAGCAGCTCTAGCGGGAGAAGCACAGATACGCAGTATTTT. Its translation is CASSSSGRSTDTQYF.

The chain carries TRBV27 and TRBJ1-5; 9 bases are shared with TRBD1. CDR1 MNHEY and CDR2 SMNVEV come from the germline V gene (reference sequence). The CDR3 loop spans 13 amino acids. Trimming took 4 bases from V and 9 from J; bases not matched to a gene: 4. The CDR3 DNA reads as TGTGCCAGCAGTTGGGACAGGGCTACGCCCCAGCATTTT. It is translated as CASSWDRATPQHF.

V gene TRBV7-2 combines with J gene TRBJ1-1; 9 bases line up with TRBD1. This CDR3 comprises 14 residues. Unmatched junction bases numbered 3, after V lost 5 bases and J lost 2 bases. Germline values: CDR1 SGHTA, CDR2 FQGNSA. The CDR3 DNA sequence: TGTGCCAGCAGCCGGGGACAGGGAAACACTGAAGCTTTCTTT. Amino acid sequence: CASSRGQGNTEAFF.

The CDR3 bases are TGCGCCAGCAGCCAAAGCCCGGGGGCTAATGAAAAACTGTTTTTT. Its protein product is CASSQSPGANEKLFF. The chain employs TRBV4-1 and TRBJ1-4; D might be TRBD1 (5 bases). This CDR3 is 15 amino acids long. V lost 2 bases to trimming and J lost 3 bases, with 10 bases between them. Per the germline V gene, CDR1 is MGHRA and CDR2 is YSYEKL.

Only one count was recorded for this clone. The J gene is TRBJ2-5, the V gene TRBV4-1; 7 bases match TRBD2. The germline V gene encodes CDR1 MGHRA and CDR2 YSYEKL. The CDR3 runs 12 residues. The junction had 0 bases not matched to a gene; V was cut back by 1 base and J by 7 bases. CDR3 nucleotides: TGCGCCAGCAGCCAAGGGGAGGGGACCCAGTACTTC. Its translation: CASSQGEGTQYF.

The chain carries TRBV5-1 and TRBJ2-7; tentatively, D is TRBD1 (5 bases). Trimming removed 4 bases from V and 2 bases from J, with 13 bases in between. CDR1 is SGHRS, CDR2 YFSETQ, per germline. The CDR3 spans 14 residues. The CDR3: CASSASGRAYEQYF. In nucleotides, the CDR3 is TGCGCCAGCAGCGCCTCGGGCAGGGCCTACGAGCAGTACTTC.

On this clone itself: A read error may produce the germline difference seen at one junction end. The chain joins TRBV7-7 to TRBJ2-5; the match to TRBD2 covers 15 bases. Germline V CDR1 and CDR2: SSHAT, FNYEAQ (reference sequence). The CDR3 loop spans 16 amino acids. CDR3 loop: CASSLWTSGREETQYF. In DNA, the CDR3 is TGTGCTAGCAGCCTATGGACTAGCGGGAGGGAAGAGACCCAGTACTTC.

This rearrangement joins TRBV21-1 to TRBJ2-7; the D segment call TRBD1 is taken from the table without a DNA check. TRBV21-1 is a documented pseudogene. This CDR3 is built from 14 residues. This CDR3 reads CASPNNRVHDEQYF. The CDR3 region has the DNA TGTGCCAGCCCCAACAACAGGGTGCATGACGAGCAGTACTTC.

V is TRBV18 and J is TRBJ2-3; TRBD2 might be the D (6 bases). Germline CDR1 reads KGHSH; CDR2 reads LQKENI. The CDR3 is 15 residues long. The V end lost 3 bases, the J end lost 1 base, and 11 bases lay between the germline ends. CDR3 protein: CASSPPGGGTDTQYF. CDR3 coding DNA: TGTGCCAGCTCACCCCCCGGGGGAGGCACAGATACGCAGTATTTT.

The chain combines TRBV7-9 with TRBJ2-3; 13 positions match TRBD2. Per germline, CDR1 SEHNR and CDR2 FQNEAQ (reference sequence). The CDR3 length is 16 residues. The junction had 6 bases not matched to a gene; V was cut back by 5 bases and J by 4 bases. Here the CDR3 reads CASSLRLAGGPDTQYF. CDR3 in DNA: TGTGCCAGCAGCCTTAGACTAGCGGGAGGTCCAGATACGCAGTATTTT.

The chain carries TRBV6-6 and TRBJ2-1; D possibly corresponds to TRBD2 (6 bases). This CDR3 contains 16 residues. The V and J ends lost 0 bases and 1 base respectively, with 10 bases between them. Germline lookup yields CDR1 MNHNY and CDR2 SVGAGI (reference sequence). The CDR3 sequence: CASSYSGGRSYNEQFF. The CDR3 region has the DNA TGTGCCAGCAGTTACTCTGGGGGGAGGTCCTACAATGAGCAGTTCTTC.

The J gene is TRBJ1-2, the V gene TRBV6-5; D not resolved. The V end lost 8 bases, the J end lost 5 bases, and 15 bases lay between the germline ends. Germline CDR1 and CDR2: MNHEY and SVGAGI. This CDR3 is built from 13 residues. The CDR3 nucleotides are TGTGCCAGCGGATCAAGTGGCCGGTATGGCTACACCTTC. It encodes CASGSSGRYGYTF.

This clone was seen a few times. This chain links TRBV9 with TRBJ2-2, with 7 positions matching TRBD1. Germline V gives CDR1 SGDLS, CDR2 YYNGEE. The CDR3 extends over 15 amino acids. The V segment lost 2 bases and the J segment 4 bases; nucleotides outside the gene matches: 5. Written as DNA, the CDR3 is TGTGCCAGCAGCGTCACACAGGGGTTCACCGGGGAGCTGTTTTTT. Its translation: CASSVTQGFTGELFF.

This CDR3 is CASSPPWGSTDTQYF. CDR3 bases: TGCGCCAGCAGCCCGCCTTGGGGGTCCACAGATACGCAGTATTTT. The chain employs TRBV5-1 and TRBJ2-3; D could derive from TRBD1 or TRBD2 (5 bases each). V was cut by 4 bases and J by 2 bases, with 14 bases left in between. This CDR3 has 15 residues. Germline CDR1 reads SGHRS; CDR2 reads YFSETQ.

The chain carries TRBV7-3 and TRBJ1-2; no reliable D call. Per the germline V gene, CDR1 is SGHTA and CDR2 is FQGTGA. V gave up 0 bases and J gave up 2 bases, with 4 bases separating them. The CDR3 consists of 13 residues. The CDR3 DNA follows: TGTGCCAGCAGCTTAACCCAAAACTATGGCTACACCTTC. As protein: CASSLTQNYGYTF.

The V and J genes are TRBV28 and TRBJ1-1, with D possibly TRBD1 on 6 matching bases. Deletions cut 5 bases from V and 4 bases from J, with 11 bases between. The CDR3 spans 13 residues. Looked up from germline, CDR1 is MDHEN and CDR2 is SYDVKM. The CDR3 reads CASSPQGVTEAFF. Here the CDR3 DNA reads TGTGCCAGCAGTCCACAGGGTGTCACTGAAGCTTTCTTT.

The chain carries TRBV5-1 and TRBJ2-5; no definite D call. V lost 0 bases to trimming and J lost 5 bases, with 11 bases between them. Germline CDR1 reads SGHRS; CDR2 reads YFSETQ. The CDR3 loop spans 14 amino acids. The chain's CDR3 is CASSLALAGETQYF. The CDR3 coding sequence is TGCGCCAGCAGCTTGGCATTAGCAGGCGAGACCCAGTACTTC.

The rearrangement links TRBV7-3 to TRBJ1-2; D is perhaps TRBD1 (6 bases). V lost 5 bases, J lost 2 bases, and 9 bases lay in between. Germline CDR1 and CDR2: SGHTA and FQGTGA. The CDR3 runs to 13 residues. CDR3 in amino acids: CASSRGANYGYTF. The CDR3 DNA reads as TGTGCCAGCAGCCGGGGGGCAAACTATGGCTACACCTTC.

This chain uses TRBV28 with TRBJ2-1, with D perhaps TRBD1 or TRBD2 (7 bases each). This CDR3 contains 15 residues. Trimming took off 9 bases at V and 2 bases at J, with 17 bases between the two ends. Germline V gives CDR1 MDHEN, CDR2 SYDVKM. CDR3 in DNA: TGTGCCAGTCCGCCCAGGGGGGGGACCTACAATGAGCAGTTCTTC. This gives the protein CASPPRGGTYNEQFF. Complete variable domain (other parts from reference TRBV28 and TRBJ2-1): DVKVTQSSRYLVKRTGEKVFLECVQDMDHENMFWYRQDPGLGLRLIYFSYDVKMKEKGDIPEGYSVSREKKERFSLILESASTNQTSMYLCASPPRGGTYNEQFFGPGTRLTVL.

J is TRBJ2-4 and V is TRBV27; perhaps TRBD1 as D (5 bases). Trimming left V 4 bases short and J 3 bases short, with 19 bases between. There are 17 residues in the CDR3. Germline-derived CDR1 and CDR2 are MNHEY and SMNVEV (reference sequence). Here the CDR3 DNA reads TGTGCCAGCAGTTCCACGTACAGGTCTACTGGCAAAAACATTCAGTACTTC. It is translated as CASSSTYRSTGKNIQYF.

The chain recombines TRBV6-5 with TRBJ2-7; the D call may be TRBD1 or TRBD2 (6 bases each). From germline, CDR1 is MNHEY and CDR2 SVGAGI. Trimming pared 6 bases from V and 4 bases from J, leaving 16 bases between. The CDR3 runs to 14 residues. CDR3 residues: CASSDVGGRYEQYF. For the CDR3, the DNA is TGTGCCAGCAGCGACGTGGGGGGCCGATACGAGCAGTACTTC.

The rearrangement joins TRBV28 to TRBJ2-1, with D perhaps being TRBD1 or TRBD2 (5 bases each). CDR3 length: 14 residues. Germline loops: CDR1 MDHEN, CDR2 SYDVKM. V dropped 6 bases and J dropped 4 bases, with 13 bases sitting between them. DNA of the CDR3: TGTGCCAGCAGCGACGGGGCAGGGTACAATGAGCAGTTCTTC. Its protein product is CASSDGAGYNEQFF.